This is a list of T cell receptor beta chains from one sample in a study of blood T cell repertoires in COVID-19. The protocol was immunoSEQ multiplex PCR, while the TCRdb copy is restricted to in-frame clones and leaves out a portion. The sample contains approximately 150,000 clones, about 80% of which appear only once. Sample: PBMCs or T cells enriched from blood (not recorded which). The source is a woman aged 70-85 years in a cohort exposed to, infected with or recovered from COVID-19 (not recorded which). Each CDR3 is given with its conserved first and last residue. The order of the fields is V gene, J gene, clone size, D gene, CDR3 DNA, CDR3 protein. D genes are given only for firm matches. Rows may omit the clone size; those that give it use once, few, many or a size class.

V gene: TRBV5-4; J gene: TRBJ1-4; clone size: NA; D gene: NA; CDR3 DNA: TGTGCCAGCAGCTTGGGGGGGCCAAGAGAAAAACTGTTTTTT; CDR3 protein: CASSLGGPREKLFF
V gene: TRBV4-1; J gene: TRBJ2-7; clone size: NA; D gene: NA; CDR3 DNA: TGCGCCAGCAGCCAAGCTCCGGCAGGGGGGCTCTACGAGCAGTACTTC; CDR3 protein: CASSQAPAGGLYEQYF
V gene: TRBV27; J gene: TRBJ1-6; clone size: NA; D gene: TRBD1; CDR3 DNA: TGTGCCAGCGGGGAGAGGGGGCCTATTTATAATTCACCCCTCCACTTT; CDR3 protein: CASGERGPIYNSPLHF
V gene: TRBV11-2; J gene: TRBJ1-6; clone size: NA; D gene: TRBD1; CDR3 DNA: TGTGCCAGCAGCTTAGAGACAGGGGGAAATTCACCCCTCCACTTT; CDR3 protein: CASSLETGGNSPLHF
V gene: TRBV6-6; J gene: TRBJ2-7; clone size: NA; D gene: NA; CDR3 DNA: TGTGCCAGCAGTTACAGGGGGTTAATGGACGAGCAGTACTTC; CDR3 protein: CASSYRGLMDEQYF
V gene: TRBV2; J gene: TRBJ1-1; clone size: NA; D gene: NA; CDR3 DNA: TGTGCCAGCGTATCGACAGCGGGGGGAACTGAAGCTTTCTTT; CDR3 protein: CASVSTAGGTEAFF
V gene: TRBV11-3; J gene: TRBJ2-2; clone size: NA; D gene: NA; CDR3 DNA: TGTGCCAGCAGCCCCTGGCCCGGGGAGCTGTTTTTT; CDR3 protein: CASSPWPGELFF
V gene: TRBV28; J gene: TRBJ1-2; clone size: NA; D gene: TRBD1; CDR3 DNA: TGTGCCAGCAGTGCGGGACAGGGTTTCGGCTACACCTTC; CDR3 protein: CASSAGQGFGYTF
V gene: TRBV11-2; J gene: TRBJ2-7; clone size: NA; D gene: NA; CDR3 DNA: TGTGCCAGCAGCTTAGATCGACCTCGGCAGGGATTCTCCTACGAGCAGTACTTC; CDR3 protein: CASSLDRPRQGFSYEQYF
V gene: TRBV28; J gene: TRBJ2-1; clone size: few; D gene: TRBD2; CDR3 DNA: TGTGCCAGCAGCTCACCGGGACTAGCGGGCTATGAGCAGTTCTTC; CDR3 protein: CASSSPGLAGYEQFF
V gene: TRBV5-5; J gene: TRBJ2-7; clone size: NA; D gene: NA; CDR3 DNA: TGTGCCAGCACCCCCCAGGCTAGCTCCTCCTACGAGCAGTACTTC; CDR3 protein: CASTPQASSSYEQYF
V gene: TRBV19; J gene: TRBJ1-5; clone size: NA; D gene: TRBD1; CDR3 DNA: TGTGCCAGTACTCCGGGACAGGGGGCTAGGCAGCCCCAGCATTTT; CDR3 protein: CASTPGQGARQPQHF
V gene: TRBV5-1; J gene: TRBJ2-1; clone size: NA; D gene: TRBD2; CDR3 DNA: TGCGCCAGCAGCCCGGGACTAGGTAGCTACAATGAGCAGTTCTTC; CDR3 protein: CASSPGLGSYNEQFF
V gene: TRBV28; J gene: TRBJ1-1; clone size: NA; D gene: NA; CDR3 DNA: TGTGCCAGCAGGCGGGGGACGACTGAAGCTTTCTTT; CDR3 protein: CASRRGTTEAFF
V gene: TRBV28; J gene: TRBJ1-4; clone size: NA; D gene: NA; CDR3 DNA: TGTGCCAGCAGTTTGCTGGGACTAAATGAAAAACTGTTTTTT; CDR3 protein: CASSLLGLNEKLFF
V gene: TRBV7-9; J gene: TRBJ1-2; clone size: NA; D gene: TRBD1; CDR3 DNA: TGTGCCAGCAGCTCCACAGGGGATCATGGCTACACCTTC; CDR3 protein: CASSSTGDHGYTF
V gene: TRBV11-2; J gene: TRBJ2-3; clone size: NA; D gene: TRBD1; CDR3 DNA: TGTGCCAGCGGACAGGGTACAGATACGCAGTATTTT; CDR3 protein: CASGQGTDTQYF
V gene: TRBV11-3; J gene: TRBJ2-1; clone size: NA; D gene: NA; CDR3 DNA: TGTGCCAGCAGTTCTAGCGAATACAATGAACAGTTCTTC; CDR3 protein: CASSSSEYNEQFF
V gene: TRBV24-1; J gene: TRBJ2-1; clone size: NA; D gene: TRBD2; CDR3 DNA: TGTGCCACCAGTGATTTCTTTGCGGCTAGCGGGAGGTACTTCTTC; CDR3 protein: CATSDFFAASGRYFF
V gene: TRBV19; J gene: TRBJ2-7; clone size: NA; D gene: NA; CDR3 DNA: TGTGCCAGTAGTAGGGACACCTACGAGCAGTACTTC; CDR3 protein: CASSRDTYEQYF